The 27 T cell receptor beta chains in this list originate from one sample, sequenced in a study of blood T cell repertoires in COVID-19. TCRdb keeps only in-frame clones here, not all; method: immunoSEQ multiplex PCR. The sample has about 120,000 clones; 75% to 90% are singletons. Sequencing was done on a sample of peripheral blood. The source of these receptors is a man between 65 and 79 years old with active or convalescent COVID-19.

In its sample, this clone was seen a few times. This rearrangement joins TRBV3-1 (or the pseudogene TRBV3-2) to TRBJ1-1; 9 bases are a match to TRBD1. The CDR3 consists of 16 residues. The J segment lost 5 bases and the V segment lost 4 bases, leaving 11 bases of the junction unmatched. Germline CDR1 reads LGHDT; CDR2 reads YNNKEL (reference sequence). The CDR3 loop reads CASSRPPGTGKTEAFF. In DNA, the CDR3 is TGTGCCAGCAGCCGCCCCCCCGGGACAGGGAAGACTGAAGCTTTCTTT.

The chain employs TRBV6-5 and TRBJ1-1; D remains ambiguous. The germline V gene has CDR1 MNHEY and CDR2 SVGAGI. The V end was cut by 5 bases, the J end by 3 bases, with 13 bases between. The CDR3 totals 14 residues. The chain's CDR3 is CASSPLTGDTEAFF. CDR3 nucleotide sequence: TGTGCCAGCAGTCCCCTCACGGGAGACACTGAAGCTTTCTTT.

V is TRBV4-1 and J is TRBJ2-3, with TRBD2 matching over 7 bases. Germline values: CDR1 MGHRA, CDR2 YSYEKL. This CDR3 spans 16 amino acids. V lost 4 bases and J lost 3; bases outside the gene matches: 10. The CDR3 loop is CASSLSGGRSTDTQYF. The CDR3 nucleotides read TGCGCCAGCAGCCTGAGTGGCGGGAGAAGTACAGATACGCAGTATTTT.

CDR3 in DNA: TGTGCCAGCAGGTCGACAGGGTTTAGCAATCAGCCCCAGCATTTT. This gives the protein CASRSTGFSNQPQHF. The chain has TRBV6-5 and TRBJ1-5; 7 nucleotides line up with TRBD1. J was trimmed by 0 bases and V by 6 bases; bases with no gene match: 5. The CDR3 extends over 15 amino acids. Germline V CDR1 and CDR2: MNHEY, SVGAGI.

The chain combines TRBV3-1 (or the pseudogene TRBV3-2) with TRBJ2-1; tentatively, D is TRBD2 (6 bases). The V end lost 0 bases, the J end lost 4 bases, and 10 bases lay between the germline ends. CDR1 is LGHDT and CDR2 is YNNKEL in the germline V gene (reference sequence). The CDR3 runs 15 residues. The chain's CDR3 is CASSQDSGLYNEQFF. The CDR3 coding sequence is TGTGCCAGCAGCCAAGACAGCGGGTTGTACAATGAGCAGTTCTTC.

The chain uses TRBV4-1 and TRBJ2-5, with a weak D call TRBD1 (6 bases). The germline gives CDR1 MGHRA, CDR2 YSYEKL. The CDR3 consists of 14 residues. V lost 4 bases and J lost 4, with 13 bases in between. CDR3 in amino acids: CASSPQGRGETQYF. CDR3 coding DNA: TGCGCCAGCAGCCCTCAGGGGAGAGGAGAGACCCAGTACTTC.

The J gene is TRBJ2-1, the V gene TRBV6-5, with D perhaps TRBD1 (6 bases). In germline, CDR1 is MNHEY, CDR2 SVGAGI. The CDR3 contains 13 residues. The germline V and J ends were trimmed by 7 bases and 9 bases, with 16 bases remaining between them. The CDR3 bases are TGTGCCAGCACGGGCAGGGGTTTGAGTGAGCAGTTCTTC. It is translated as CASTGRGLSEQFF.

The rearrangement uses TRBV18 and TRBJ1-3, with 9 positions matching TRBD1. The germline CDR1 and CDR2 sequences are KGHSH and LQKENI. The CDR3 loop spans 14 amino acids. After removal of 3 bases from V and 11 bases from J, the junction contained 8 bases not matched to a gene. CDR3: CASSPTGGIDAIYF. As DNA, the CDR3 is TGTGCCAGCTCACCCACAGGGGGCATTGACGCCATATATTTT.

The V gene is TRBV12-3 or TRBV12-4, the J gene TRBJ2-7, with 8 bases lining up with TRBD1. This CDR3 region has 13 residues. With V trimmed by 10 bases and J by 4 bases, 9 bases remained unmatched. DNA for the CDR3: TGTGCCACTGCGGGGCAGGGGGCTTACGAGCAGTACTTC. Translating it yields CATAGQGAYEQYF.

The chain combines TRBV6-5 with TRBJ1-5, with D unresolved. The V gene's germline CDR1 is MNHEY and CDR2 SVGAGI. Trimming shortened V by 6 bases and J by 0 bases, and 6 bases separated the two germline ends. The CDR3 loop spans 13 amino acids. CDR3 amino acids: CASRRDSNQPQHF. The CDR3, as DNA: TGTGCCAGCAGGCGGGATAGCAATCAGCCCCAGCATTTT.

The V call is TRBV3-1 (or the pseudogene TRBV3-2), the J call TRBJ1-2; 8 positions match TRBD1. Germline V gives CDR1 LGHDT, CDR2 YNNKEL (reference sequence). This CDR3 contains 14 residues. V trimming: 4 bases; J trimming: 8 bases; junction bases outside the gene matches: 9. CDR3 nucleotide sequence: TGTGCCAGCAGCCGGGAACAGGGGGTTGGGGGCTACACCTTC. Translating gives CASSREQGVGGYTF.

The gene calls are TRBV14 and TRBJ2-2; D ambiguous. Deletions cut 0 bases from V and 4 bases from J, with 18 bases between. This CDR3 has 18 amino acids. Looked up from germline, CDR1 is SGHDN and CDR2 is FVKESK. The DNA for the CDR3 is TGTGCCAGCAGCCAAGATCCCCCTTTGTTTCTAGTCACCGGGGAGCTGTTTTTT. Translating gives CASSQDPPLFLVTGELFF. The whole variable domain, filled in from reference TRBV14 and TRBJ2-2, reads EAGVTQFPSHSVIEKGQTVTLRCDPISGHDNLYWYRRVMGKEIKFLLHFVKESKQDESGMPNNRFLAERTGGTYSTLKVQPAELEDSGVYFCASSQDPPLFLVTGELFFGEGSRLTVL.

The sample holds one count of this clone. V gene TRBV11-1 combines with J gene TRBJ2-7, with TRBD1 identical over 9 bases. The CDR3 length is 14 residues. Germline values: CDR1 SGHAT, CDR2 FQDESV (reference sequence). The V gene end was trimmed by 1 base and the J gene end by 7 bases; junction bases not matched to a gene: 5. As DNA, the CDR3 is TGTGCCAGCAGCTTAGGAACAGGGGGCAGAGAGCAGTACTTC. The encoded protein is CASSLGTGGREQYF.

The rearrangement uses TRBV19 and TRBJ1-5; D call uncertain. Germline lookup yields CDR1 LNHDA and CDR2 SQIVND (reference sequence). V shed 1 base and J shed 1 base, with 5 bases lying between them. The CDR3 loop spans 14 amino acids. CDR3 loop: CASSIVRSNQPQHF. DNA for the CDR3: TGTGCCAGTAGTATAGTCAGGAGCAATCAGCCCCAGCATTTT.

This clone came up once. The chain uses TRBV20-1 and TRBJ1-5; no firm D call. The length of the CDR3 is 14 residues. Trimming stripped 4 bases from V and 0 bases from J, with 10 bases between. Germline lookup yields CDR1 DFQATT and CDR2 SNEGSKA (reference sequence). DNA for the CDR3: TGCAGTGCTATTGATCCGTATAGCAATCAGCCCCAGCATTTT. Translating gives CSAIDPYSNQPQHF.

The chain combines TRBV14 with TRBJ1-1, with 7 bases fitting TRBD1. In germline, CDR1 is SGHDN, CDR2 FVKESK. The trim removed 6 bases at V and 6 bases at J, leaving 10 bases unmatched. CDR3 size: 14 residues. The CDR3 loop reads CASSRRTGVAEAFF. The CDR3 coding sequence is TGTGCCAGCAGTCGAAGAACAGGGGTCGCTGAAGCTTTCTTT.

This sequence joins TRBV7-8 and TRBJ1-5; maybe TRBD1 (6 bases). The CDR3 extends over 15 amino acids. CDR1 is SGHVS, CDR2 FQNEAQ, per germline. Trimming left V 3 bases short and J 5 bases short, with 14 bases between. CDR3 sequence reads: CASSLEVGTHQPQHF. The CDR3 bases are TGTGCCAGCAGCTTGGAGGTGGGGACACATCAGCCCCAGCATTTT.

This chain uses TRBV28 with TRBJ2-7; tentative D call: TRBD1 (6 bases). The V gene's germline CDR1 is MDHEN and CDR2 SYDVKM. V lost 7 bases to trimming and J lost 7 bases, with 11 bases between them. The length of the CDR3 is 11 residues. The CDR3 nucleotides are TGTGCCAGCACCACAAGGGGGGAGCAGTACTTC. Protein sequence: CASTTRGEQYF.

The chain recombines TRBV28 with TRBJ2-7; 8 nucleotides align to TRBD1. CDR1 and CDR2 (germline): MDHEN, SYDVKM. The trim removed 3 bases at V and 1 base at J, leaving 8 bases unmatched. This CDR3 region has 16 residues. In DNA form, the CDR3 reads TGTGCCAGCAGTTTGACAGGGGCAACTCTTTCCTACGAGCAGTACTTC. Its translation is CASSLTGATLSYEQYF.

J is TRBJ2-2 and V is TRBV28, with a tentative D call TRBD1 (5 bases). CDR1 is MDHEN, CDR2 SYDVKM, per germline. The CDR3 spans 14 residues. Trimming stripped 3 bases from V and 6 bases from J, with 11 bases between. DNA of the CDR3: TGTGCCAGCAGTTTGGGCCAACAGGCCGGGGAGCTGTTTTTT. Its translation: CASSLGQQAGELFF.

The gene calls are TRBV7-8 and TRBJ2-7; tentative D call: TRBD1 (6 bases). In germline, CDR1 is SGHVS, CDR2 FQNEAQ. V lost 3 bases to trimming and J lost 2 bases, with 11 bases between them. The CDR3 covers 14 residues. CDR3 sequence (DNA): TGTGCCAGCAGCTTGGGGCAGGGGACCTACGAGCAGTACTTC. Its protein is CASSLGQGTYEQYF. The full variable domain, its missing parts supplied by reference TRBV7-8 and TRBJ2-7, is GAGVSQSPRYKVAKRGQDVALRCDPISGHVSLFWYQQALGQGPEFLTYFQNEAQLDKSGLPSDRFFAERPEGSVSTLKIQRTQQEDSAVYLCASSLGQGTYEQYFGPGTRLTVT.

The chain carries TRBV14 and TRBJ1-1, with TRBD1 identical over 7 bases. The trim removed 1 base at V and 3 bases at J, leaving 5 bases unmatched. There are 15 residues in the CDR3. Germline CDR1 SGHDN, CDR2 FVKESK. The CDR3 DNA sequence: TGTGCCAGCAGCCAAGGAGCGACAGGGTACACTGAAGCTTTCTTT. Translation gives CASSQGATGYTEAFF.

CDR3 DNA: TGCGCCAGCAGCTTGGCCGGCGGAGTAGGGGATGGCTACACCTTC. Its translation: CASSLAGGVGDGYTF. This sequence joins TRBV5-1 and TRBJ1-2, with D possibly TRBD1 on 5 matching bases. CDR3 length: 15 amino acids. CDR1 is SGHRS, CDR2 YFSETQ, per germline. V lost 0 bases, J lost 6 bases, and 15 bases lay in between.

The J gene is TRBJ1-2, the V gene TRBV5-1; 11 nucleotides line up with TRBD1. The CDR3 is 15 residues long. J lost 3 bases, V lost 4 bases, and 5 bases had no gene match. Germline CDR1 SGHRS, CDR2 YFSETQ. The CDR3 loop is CASSDGQGAYYGYTF. For the CDR3, the DNA is TGCGCCAGCAGCGACGGACAGGGGGCCTACTATGGCTACACCTTC. Full variable domain (missing parts from reference TRBV5-1 and TRBJ1-2): KAGVTQTPRYLIKTRGQQVTLSCSPISGHRSVSWYQQTPGQGLQFLFEYFSETQRNKGNFPGRFSGRQFSNSRSEMNVSTLELGDSALYLCASSDGQGAYYGYTFGSGTRLTVV.

This sequence joins TRBV4-1 and TRBJ2-5; 13 bases fit TRBD2. Trimming cost V 1 base and J 3 bases; bases outside gene matches: 2. This CDR3 contains 16 residues. Germline CDR1 is MGHRA and CDR2 is YSYEKL. CDR3 in DNA: TGCGCCAGCAGCCAAGCCGGGACTAGCGGGAAAGAGACCCAGTACTTC. The encoded protein is CASSQAGTSGKETQYF.

The chain employs TRBV27 and TRBJ2-3, with D uncertain. The germline V gene encodes CDR1 MNHEY and CDR2 SMNVEV (reference sequence). V lost 5 bases to trimming and J lost 1 base, with 25 bases between them. CDR3 length: 19 amino acids. In nucleotides, the CDR3 is TGTGCCAGCAGTCTTAGTGACAAAGCACTGGCACAGCGCACAGATACGCAGTATTTT. It is translated as CASSLSDKALAQRTDTQYF.

V usage is TRBV29-1 and J usage is TRBJ2-7, with D possibly TRBD2 on 6 matching bases. Germline V lookup: CDR1 SQVTM, CDR2 ANQGSEA. V was shortened by 3 bases and J by 8 bases, with 14 bases between the two germline ends. The CDR3 consists of 12 residues. CDR3 protein: CSVDGGSGKQYF. The CDR3 region has the DNA TGCAGCGTTGACGGGGGATCGGGGAAGCAGTACTTC.